These 25 T cell receptor beta chains share one sample of origin, sequenced in a study of T cells after posttransplantation cyclophosphamide. The data were produced by immunoSEQ multiplex PCR, yet TCRdb's version contains in-frame clones alone and is incomplete. The sample yields 40,000 to 55,000 clones, without any singletons. Sequencing was done on a sample of PBMCs. The receptor source for this set is a man aged 40-49 years in good health, CMV-negative, and a related stem cell transplant donor.

This clone has at least ten counts. V is TRBV7-2 and J is TRBJ2-5; D is uncertain. This CDR3 comprises 13 residues. Germline V gene lookup returns CDR1 SGHTA and CDR2 FQGNSA. V was pared by 3 bases and J by 5 bases, with 10 bases between. CDR3 loop: CASSFFAGETQYF. As DNA, the CDR3 is TGTGCCAGCAGCTTTTTCGCCGGGGAGACCCAGTACTTC.

There are many counts of this clone. The chain uses TRBV7-9 and TRBJ2-5; a possible D gene is TRBD2 (6 bases). This CDR3 has 14 residues. V was cut by 1 base and J by 7 bases, with 13 bases left in between. Germline-derived CDR1 and CDR2 are SEHNR and FQNEAQ (reference sequence). CDR3 DNA: TGTGCCAGCAGCTTAGACTCTCAGGGAGGGACCCAGTACTTC. It translates to CASSLDSQGGTQYF. Looking up the rest from reference TRBV7-9 and TRBJ2-5 gives the full variable domain: DTGVSQNPRHKITKRGQNVTFRCDPISEHNRLYWYRQTLGQGPEFLTYFQNEAQLEKSRLLSDRFSAERPKGSFSTLEIQRTEQGDSAMYLCASSLDSQGGTQYFGPGTRLLVL.

This chain joins TRBV30 and TRBJ1-6; 11 bases are a match to TRBD1. Germline loops: CDR1 GTSNPN, CDR2 SVGIG (reference sequence). This CDR3 comprises 15 residues. The V segment lost 0 bases and the J segment 8 bases; nucleotides outside the gene matches: 3. The CDR3 DNA reads TGTGCCTGGAGTGTATGGACAGGGGGCGATTCACCCCTCCACTTT. Translating it yields CAWSVWTGGDSPLHF.

In this sample, this clone turned up many times. V and J are TRBV6-1 and TRBJ1-1; D ambiguous. CDR3 length equals 12 residues. The V end was cut by 3 bases, the J end by 1 base, with 3 bases between. CDR1 MNHNS and CDR2 SASEGT come from the germline V gene. Here the CDR3 reads CASSDRNTEAFF. The CDR3 DNA follows: TGTGCCAGCAGTGACAGGAACACTGAAGCTTTCTTT.

This clone was counted many times. V gene TRBV9 combines with J gene TRBJ2-1, with D possibly TRBD2 on 5 matching bases. Trimming took 0 bases from V and 8 from J, leaving 24 bases between them. CDR3 length: 18 amino acids. Germline lookup yields CDR1 SGDLS and CDR2 YYNGEE. CDR3 protein: CASSVDSIGELGTHEQFF. For the CDR3, the DNA is TGTGCCAGCAGCGTAGATAGTATCGGGGAATTAGGAACCCATGAGCAGTTCTTC.

At least ten counts were recorded for this clone. The rearrangement joins TRBV19 to TRBJ2-3; tentatively, D is TRBD1 (6 bases). Trimming left V 1 base short and J 4 bases short, with 9 bases between. The CDR3 length is 14 residues. CDR1 is LNHDA and CDR2 is SQIVND in the germline V gene (reference sequence). The CDR3 is CASSIGDISDTQYF. The CDR3 DNA sequence: TGTGCCAGTAGTATAGGGGACATTTCAGATACGCAGTATTTT. The variable domain in full, with the rest retrieved from reference TRBV19 and TRBJ2-3, is DGGITQSPKYLFRKEGQNVTLSCEQNLNHDAMYWYRQDPGQGLRLIYYSQIVNDFQKGDIAEGYSVSREKKESFPLTVTSAQKNPTAFYLCASSIGDISDTQYFGPGTRLTVL.

This clone was detected ten times or more. J is TRBJ1-2 and V is TRBV6-5, with a tentative D call TRBD1 (6 bases). There are 13 residues in the CDR3. V was pared by 6 bases and J by 4 bases, with 12 bases between. Germline-derived CDR1 and CDR2 are MNHEY and SVGAGI. The DNA for the CDR3 is TGTGCCAGCAGCCCAGACAGGCTCTATGGCTACACCTTC. Its protein product is CASSPDRLYGYTF.

This clone appeared many times. The V gene is TRBV2, the J gene TRBJ2-1; 9 bases agree with TRBD1. From germline, CDR1 is SNHLY and CDR2 FYNNEI. The CDR3 extends over 14 amino acids. V shed 3 bases, J shed 7 bases, and the junction held 4 bases outside the gene matches. The CDR3 DNA follows: TGTGCCAGCAGTGAGCCCGGACAGGGGAATGAGCAGTTCTTC. Translated, it gives CASSEPGQGNEQFF.

The sample holds many counts of this clone. The chain has TRBV19 and TRBJ2-7; 12 positions agree with TRBD2. Germline-derived CDR1 and CDR2 are LNHDA and SQIVND (reference sequence). The CDR3 sequence is 14 residues long. Losses at the gene ends were 10 bases for V and 0 bases for J; bases not matched to a gene: 4. CDR3 in DNA: TGTGCCACTCAACTAGCGGGAGGCTCCTACGAGCAGTACTTC. Translated: CATQLAGGSYEQYF.

In its sample, this clone was seen many times. This chain connects TRBV7-9 to TRBJ2-3; possible D gene TRBD2, 5 bases. CDR1 and CDR2 from the germline V gene are SEHNR and FQNEAQ (reference sequence). This CDR3 region has 14 residues. Trimming pared 0 bases from V and 4 bases from J, leaving 8 bases between. The CDR3 region is CASSLAEGADTQYF. The CDR3 nucleotides are TGTGCCAGCAGCTTAGCCGAGGGCGCAGATACGCAGTATTTT.

This clone was counted ten times or more. J is TRBJ2-2 and V is TRBV2; 7 bases agree with TRBD1. This CDR3 region has 15 residues. Germline-derived CDR1 and CDR2 are SNHLY and FYNNEI. V lost 6 bases to trimming and J lost 6 bases; unmatched junction nucleotides: 10. The CDR3 region has the DNA TGTGCCAGCAGGAAAACAGGGGAAAGGGCCGGGGAGCTGTTTTTT. Protein product: CASRKTGERAGELFF.

This clone was recorded at least ten times. The genes are TRBV19 and TRBJ2-6; D is perhaps TRBD1 (6 bases). Trimming shortened V by 3 bases and J by 2 bases, and 11 bases separated the two germline ends. The CDR3 spans 16 residues. Germline V CDR1 and CDR2: LNHDA, SQIVND (reference sequence). CDR3 bases: TGTGCCAGTAGTATGGGGGCAGGGGCTGGGGCCAACGTCCTGACTTTC. Translating it yields CASSMGAGAGANVLTF.

This clone showed up many times. V usage is TRBV11-2 and J usage is TRBJ2-7; 7 bases map to TRBD2. The V gene's germline CDR1 is SGHAT and CDR2 FQNNGV. This CDR3 has 14 residues. The trim removed 6 bases at V and 5 bases at J, leaving 10 bases unmatched. Here the CDR3 reads CASRVRREFDEQYF. The CDR3, as DNA: TGTGCCAGCAGGGTGCGGCGGGAGTTCGACGAGCAGTACTTC.

This clone was seen repeatedly, ten times or more. This rearrangement joins TRBV30 to TRBJ2-3, with D tentatively TRBD1 (6 bases). Trimming left V 0 bases short and J 2 bases short, with 15 bases between. CDR3 length equals 16 residues. Germline V gene sequence: CDR1 GTSNPN, CDR2 SVGIG (reference sequence). Written as DNA, the CDR3 is TGTGCCTGGAGTGTACGAAGGCAGGGGTACACAGATACGCAGTATTTT. It encodes CAWSVRRQGYTDTQYF.

This clone was seen repeatedly, ten times or more. The chain combines TRBV28 with TRBJ2-1; 7 bases match TRBD1. CDR1 MDHEN and CDR2 SYDVKM come from the germline V gene. This CDR3 region has 13 residues. The V and J ends lost 10 bases and 1 base, in that order; junction bases with no gene match: 4. The CDR3 loop reads CATRGQSYNEQFF. The CDR3 DNA reads TGTGCCACTCGGGGACAGTCCTACAATGAGCAGTTCTTC.

The chain carries TRBV5-4 and TRBJ2-5; TRBD2 aligns across 12 bases. TRBJ2-7 matches the DNA end more closely, so the J call is doubtful. The CDR3 sequence is 15 residues long. Looked up from germline, CDR1 is SGHNT and CDR2 is YYREEE (reference sequence). CDR3 sequence (DNA): TGTGCCAGCAGCTTGGGGGGACTAGCGGGTTCCGAGCAGTACTTC. Translated, it gives CASSLGGLAGSEQYF.

This clone was found many times. The gene calls are TRBV27 and TRBJ1-4; D gene unclear. The CDR3 totals 13 residues. The ends were cut back, 5 bases at V and 8 bases at J, with 12 bases in the middle. Looked up from germline, CDR1 is MNHEY and CDR2 is SMNVEV (reference sequence). The chain's CDR3 is CASSPRAAEKLFF. The CDR3 region has the DNA TGTGCCAGCAGTCCGAGGGCAGCCGAAAAACTGTTTTTT.

This clone was seen at least ten times. The chain has TRBV21-1 and TRBJ1-2. TRBV21-1 is marked as a pseudogene. This CDR3 has 16 amino acids. The CDR3 sequence: CASSGRTRVRLYGYTF. Written as DNA, the CDR3 is TGTGCCAGCAGCGGGAGGACCAGGGTAAGGCTTTATGGCTACACCTTC.

In this sample, this clone turned up many times. This chain connects TRBV13 to TRBJ2-1; 9 bases match TRBD2. The V gene end was trimmed by 0 bases and the J gene end by 8 bases; junction bases not matched to a gene: 14. There are 18 residues in the CDR3. Germline assignment: CDR1 PRHDT and CDR2 FYEKMQ (reference sequence). The CDR3 DNA reads as TGTGCCAGCAGCTTAGGAGGGATAGCGGGAGAAGTAGGTGATGAGCAGTTCTTC. It encodes CASSLGGIAGEVGDEQFF.

This clone was counted many times. In DNA, the CDR3 is TGTGCCAGTAGCGCACTAGCGGGAGCGTCCTACGAGCAGTACTTC. This gives the protein CASSALAGASYEQYF. V and J are TRBV19 and TRBJ2-7, with TRBD2 identical over 11 bases. With V trimmed by 6 bases and J by 1 base, 5 bases remained unmatched. The germline gives CDR1 LNHDA, CDR2 SQIVND (reference sequence). The CDR3 length is 15 residues.

This clone has at least ten counts. V gene TRBV4-1 combines with J gene TRBJ2-1, with TRBD2 matching 7 bases. Germline V gene sequence: CDR1 MGHRA, CDR2 YSYEKL. V dropped 0 bases and J dropped 8; count of bases not matched to a gene: 7. The length of the CDR3 is 15 residues. CDR3 sequence: CASSQDGGRGDEQFF. Here the CDR3 DNA reads TGCGCCAGCAGCCAAGATGGCGGGAGAGGTGATGAGCAGTTCTTC.

This clone was counted many times. CDR3 nucleotide sequence: TGTGCCAGCAGCGTAGGGGCAGAGAACTATGGCTACACCTTC. Protein product: CASSVGAENYGYTF. The gene calls are TRBV9 and TRBJ1-2; D ambiguous. The germline gives CDR1 SGDLS, CDR2 YYNGEE. The V end was cut by 0 bases, the J end by 2 bases, with 8 bases between. The CDR3 loop spans 14 amino acids.

This clone occurred a few times. V gene TRBV6-4 combines with J gene TRBJ2-1; 8 bases fit TRBD1. The CDR3 has 15 amino acids. The trim removed 10 bases at V and 8 bases at J, leaving 16 bases unmatched. Germline loops: CDR1 MRHNA, CDR2 SNTAGT. In DNA, the CDR3 is TGTGCCACCCGGGCCCGAGACAGGGGAGGAGATGAGCAGTTCTTC. Its protein is CATRARDRGGDEQFF.

In this sample, this clone turned up many times. V usage is TRBV6-4 and J usage is TRBJ2-1; TRBD1 is a possible D gene (5 bases). In germline, CDR1 is MRHNA, CDR2 SNTAGT. This CDR3 is built from 15 residues. V shed 3 bases and J shed 1 base, with 10 bases lying between them. The CDR3 DNA reads as TGTGCCAGCAGTGAACGGCAGGGTTCCTACAATGAGCAGTTCTTC. Translating it yields CASSERQGSYNEQFF.

Ten or more counts support this clone. The chain links TRBV30 to TRBJ1-1; no clear D. CDR3 length: 11 amino acids. The germline V and J ends were trimmed by 5 bases and 1 base, with 5 bases remaining between them. Germline values: CDR1 GTSNPN, CDR2 SVGIG (reference sequence). The CDR3 bases are TGTGCCTGGCTGAGGAACACTGAAGCTTTCTTT. It translates to CAWLRNTEAFF.